Presented here are 29 T cell receptor beta chains from one specimen sequenced in a study of graft-versus-host responses after intestinal transplantation. Profiling relied on immunoSEQ multiplex PCR, and the TCRdb table lists in-frame clones only, not all of them. The data show 75,000 to 95,000 clones, 85% to 95% seen once. Antigens of these TCRs are unknown. The sequences come from unstimulated CD8+ T cells sorted from spleen or lymph node cells, collected before intestinal transplant. Source of these receptors: a human donor who received an intestinal transplant.

This clone was detected once. The chain has TRBV6-4 and TRBJ2-5; weak D call: TRBD2 (5 bases). Trimming removed 1 base at V and 1 base at J, with 16 bases between. This CDR3 has 17 amino acids. Germline CDR1 and CDR2: MRHNA and SNTAGT. CDR3 protein: CASSDFLPPAGQETQYF. For the CDR3, the DNA is TGTGCCAGCAGTGACTTTCTACCGCCGGCGGGCCAAGAGACCCAGTACTTC.

The V gene is TRBV11-3, the J gene TRBJ2-7, with D possibly matching TRBD2 (7 bases). Germline values: CDR1 SGHNT, CDR2 YENEEA. The CDR3 sequence is 13 residues long. V lost 6 bases to trimming and J lost 2 bases, with 11 bases between them. The CDR3 DNA follows: TGTGCCAGCAGGGGGGGGGCCGCCTACGAGCAGTACTTC. It is translated as CASRGGAAYEQYF.

The genes are TRBV7-9 and TRBJ2-7; 7 nucleotides match TRBD1. The J segment lost 4 bases and the V segment lost 5 bases, leaving 8 bases of the junction unmatched. The CDR3 is 14 amino acids. Germline V gene lookup returns CDR1 SEHNR and CDR2 FQNEAQ (reference sequence). The CDR3 coding sequence is TGTGCCAGCAGCCTTTCGACAGGGTGGTACGAGCAGTACTTC. The encoded protein is CASSLSTGWYEQYF. The complete variable domain, with remaining parts taken from reference TRBV7-9 and TRBJ2-7, reads DTGVSQNPRHKITKRGQNVTFRCDPISEHNRLYWYRQTLGQGPEFLTYFQNEAQLEKSRLLSDRFSAERPKGSFSTLEIQRTEQGDSAMYLCASSLSTGWYEQYFGPGTRLTVT.

The chain employs TRBV10-2 and TRBJ2-5, with 15 bases that match TRBD2. The V gene end was trimmed by 3 bases and the J gene end by 10 bases; junction bases not matched to a gene: 9. Germline V gene lookup returns CDR1 WSHSY and CDR2 SAAADI. The CDR3 is 16 amino acids. The CDR3 spells CASSDEGTSGGRGQYF. CDR3 DNA sequence: TGCGCCAGCAGTGACGAGGGGACTAGCGGGGGGAGAGGCCAGTACTTC.

This clone appeared a single time. J is TRBJ1-2 and V is TRBV7-9; a weak D match, TRBD1 (5 bases). The CDR3 loop spans 13 amino acids. The germline V gene encodes CDR1 SEHNR and CDR2 FQNEAQ (reference sequence). Between the trimmed V and J ends, which lost 7 bases and 7 bases, there was a span of 16 bases. The CDR3 nucleotides read TGTGCCAGCACCCAGGGAAGCCAGGGTGGCTACACCTTC. It specifies CASTQGSQGGYTF.

This clone showed up just once. The V gene is TRBV27, the J gene TRBJ1-2, with 7 bases matching TRBD1. With 6 bases clipped from V and 4 bases from J, the junction kept 11 bases outside the gene matches. Germline V lookup: CDR1 MNHEY, CDR2 SMNVEV (reference sequence). The CDR3 is made up of 15 amino acids. CDR3 amino acids: CASSGTGVATYGYTF. The CDR3 DNA follows: TGTGCCAGCAGCGGTACAGGGGTAGCGACCTATGGCTACACCTTC.

The genes are TRBV11-3 and TRBJ2-3; TRBD2 aligns across 13 bases. CDR1 and CDR2 from the germline V gene are SGHNT and YENEEA. The CDR3 is 18 amino acids. The V segment lost 5 bases and the J segment 0 bases; nucleotides outside the gene matches: 8. CDR3 sequence (DNA): TGTGCCAGCAGCCGCATCGGACTAGCGGGGGATAGCACAGATACGCAGTATTTT. Its translation: CASSRIGLAGDSTDTQYF. The full variable domain, with the rest looked up from reference TRBV11-3 and TRBJ2-3, is EAGVVQSPRYKIIEKKQPVAFWCNPISGHNTLYWYLQNLGQGPELLIRYENEEAVDDSQLPKDRFSAERLKGVDSTLKIQPAELGDSAVYLCASSRIGLAGDSTDTQYFGPGTRLTVL.

This chain joins TRBV6-5 and TRBJ2-7; 9 bases fit TRBD1. CDR1 is MNHEY and CDR2 is SVGAGI in the germline V gene. With 0 bases clipped from V and 3 bases from J, the junction kept 3 bases outside the gene matches. The CDR3 totals 15 residues. The CDR3 region is CASSYSPDRGYEQYF. CDR3 nucleotides: TGTGCCAGCAGTTACTCTCCGGACAGGGGCTACGAGCAGTACTTC.

A few counts support this clone. The chain is built from TRBV19 and TRBJ1-1, with a weak D call TRBD1 (5 bases). V lost 3 bases and J 8 bases, leaving 7 bases between the germline ends. Germline loops: CDR1 LNHDA, CDR2 SQIVND (reference sequence). The CDR3 runs to 11 residues. CDR3 nucleotides: TGTGCCAGTAGTATCCGACAGGAAGCTTTCTTT. This sequence encodes CASSIRQEAFF.

The chain uses TRBV14 and TRBJ2-1; unclear D gene. This CDR3 contains 13 residues. Per germline, CDR1 SGHDN and CDR2 FVKESK. V was clipped by 5 bases and J by 4 bases, with 9 bases between them. In nucleotides, the CDR3 is TGTGCCAGCAGCTTCGGAGCTTACAATGAGCAGTTCTTC. Protein: CASSFGAYNEQFF.

The chain carries TRBV27 and TRBJ2-7, with 10 bases fitting TRBD1. The CDR3 has 14 amino acids. Trimming took 4 bases from V and 6 from J; bases not matched to a gene: 6. In germline, CDR1 is MNHEY, CDR2 SMNVEV (reference sequence). DNA for the CDR3: TGTGCCAGCAGTTCGAGGACAGGGGGGGGCGAGCAGTACTTC. It is translated as CASSSRTGGGEQYF.

This rearrangement joins TRBV7-9 to TRBJ2-6, with unresolved D. The CDR3 is 16 residues long. The germline V gene has CDR1 SEHNR and CDR2 FQNEAQ (reference sequence). The V end was cut by 2 bases, the J end by 0 bases, with 8 bases between. For the CDR3, the DNA is TGTGCCAGCAGCTTAAAGGAGTTCTCTGGGGCCAACGTCCTGACTTTC. It is translated as CASSLKEFSGANVLTF.

This clone came up once. The chain recombines TRBV30 with TRBJ1-4; D is unclear. The CDR3 is made up of 12 amino acids. The V and J ends lost 0 bases and 11 bases respectively, with 10 bases between them. Germline CDR1 and CDR2: GTSNPN and SVGIG (reference sequence). CDR3 nucleotide sequence: TGTGCCTGGAGTGTATCGGGGATCAAACTGTTTTTT. Translation gives CAWSVSGIKLFF. The full variable domain, its missing parts supplied by reference TRBV30 and TRBJ1-4, is SQTIHQWPATLVQPVGSPLSLECTVEGTSNPNLYWYRQAAGRGLQLLFYSVGIGQISSEVPQNLSASRPQDRQFILSSKKLLLSDSGFYLCAWSVSGIKLFFGSGTQLSVL.

V and J are TRBV19 and TRBJ1-2; D not resolved. Germline CDR1 and CDR2: LNHDA and SQIVND (reference sequence). V lost 6 bases and J lost 2, with 10 bases in between. The CDR3 contains 13 residues. CDR3 in DNA: TGTGCCAGTAGAAATGGACTCAACTATGGCTACACCTTC. Translation gives CASRNGLNYGYTF.

The rearrangement joins TRBV7-8 to TRBJ1-3, with a weak D call TRBD1 (5 bases). The germline V gene encodes CDR1 SGHVS and CDR2 FQNEAQ. The CDR3 spans 17 residues. Between the trimmed V and J ends, which lost 4 bases and 0 bases, there was a span of 16 bases. CDR3 nucleotides: TGTGCCAGCAGCTCAGGGATGGTCTATTCCTCTGGAAACACCATATATTTT. This gives the protein CASSSGMVYSSGNTIYF.

This clone occurred a few times. CDR3 loop: CASSLGLAEGEQFF. In nucleotides, the CDR3 is TGTGCCAGCAGCTTGGGACTAGCGGAGGGTGAGCAGTTCTTC. The rearrangement joins TRBV5-4 to TRBJ2-1; 9 bases are a match to TRBD2. Trimming at V came to 0 bases and at J to 9 bases, leaving 4 bases not matched to a gene. Germline CDR1 SGHNT, CDR2 YYREEE (reference sequence). This CDR3 region has 14 residues.

The J gene is TRBJ1-5, the V gene TRBV27, with 7 bases lining up with TRBD1. The ends lost 0 bases at V and 5 bases at J; junction bases unmatched: 7. The germline V gene encodes CDR1 MNHEY and CDR2 SMNVEV (reference sequence). This CDR3 is 16 amino acids long. The CDR3 bases are TGTGCCAGCAGTTTATCTCCCAGGGGGATGGATCAGCCCCAGCATTTT. Translating it yields CASSLSPRGMDQPQHF.

The chain combines TRBV6-1 with TRBJ1-1; D is unclear. Trimming shortened V by 10 bases and J by 3 bases, and 24 bases separated the two germline ends. This CDR3 is 16 amino acids long. CDR1 is MNHNS, CDR2 SASEGT, per germline. The CDR3 bases are TGTGCCACCCGTGAGTTAGGCGGGGTTGGGTACACTGAAGCTTTCTTT. Its translation is CATRELGGVGYTEAFF.

This clone has only a few counts. V is TRBV7-2 and J is TRBJ2-3, with 10 bases matching TRBD2. The CDR3 extends over 17 amino acids. V lost 0 bases and J lost 3; bases outside the gene matches: 6. Germline assignment: CDR1 SGHTA and CDR2 FQGNSA. CDR3 sequence: CASSLAGLAGETDTQYF. The CDR3 DNA sequence: TGTGCCAGCAGCTTAGCTGGTCTAGCGGGGGAAACAGATACGCAGTATTTT.

V gene TRBV19 combines with J gene TRBJ2-1, with 8 bases identical to TRBD2. The CDR3 is 14 residues long. The ends lost 9 bases at V and 0 bases at J; junction bases unmatched: 4. Germline V gene data show CDR1 as LNHDA and CDR2 as SQIVND (reference sequence). This CDR3 reads CASLGGVSYNEQFF. In DNA, the CDR3 is TGTGCCAGCCTCGGGGGGGTCTCCTACAATGAGCAGTTCTTC. Complete variable domain (other parts from reference TRBV19 and TRBJ2-1): DGGITQSPKYLFRKEGQNVTLSCEQNLNHDAMYWYRQDPGQGLRLIYYSQIVNDFQKGDIAEGYSVSREKKESFPLTVTSAQKNPTAFYLCASLGGVSYNEQFFGPGTRLTVL.

The gene calls are TRBV29-1 and TRBJ2-7, with D perhaps matching TRBD2 (6 bases). V dropped 7 bases and J dropped 7 bases, with 14 bases sitting between them. Looked up from germline, CDR1 is SQVTM and CDR2 is ANQGSEA. The CDR3 is made up of 11 amino acids. The CDR3, as DNA: TGCAGCGCCCCTTTCCGGGGGGAGCAGTACTTC. This encodes CSAPFRGEQYF.

The genes are TRBV30 and TRBJ1-1; D call uncertain. This CDR3 has 15 amino acids. V was trimmed by 0 bases and J by 0 bases, leaving 11 bases between them. The germline V gene has CDR1 GTSNPN and CDR2 SVGIG (reference sequence). The CDR3 is CAWSVRGQMNTEAFF. Written as DNA, the CDR3 is TGTGCCTGGAGTGTAAGAGGGCAGATGAACACTGAAGCTTTCTTT. Full variable domain (missing parts from reference TRBV30 and TRBJ1-1): SQTIHQWPATLVQPVGSPLSLECTVEGTSNPNLYWYRQAAGRGLQLLFYSVGIGQISSEVPQNLSASRPQDRQFILSSKKLLLSDSGFYLCAWSVRGQMNTEAFFGQGTRLTVV.

The chain combines TRBV4-3 with TRBJ2-7; unclear D gene. The CDR3 is 16 amino acids. Trimming left V 0 bases short and J 1 base short, with 13 bases between. Germline V gene sequence: CDR1 LGHNA, CDR2 YSLEER. This chain's CDR3 is CASSQESGFGSYEQYF. CDR3 sequence (DNA): TGCGCCAGCAGCCAAGAATCGGGTTTCGGTTCCTACGAGCAGTACTTC.

CDR3 loop: CASSPRTVPPYEQYF. CDR3 nucleotides: TGTGCCAGCAGTCCCCGGACAGTTCCCCCCTACGAGCAGTACTTC. The chain is built from TRBV27 and TRBJ2-7; tentatively, D is TRBD1 (6 bases). The CDR3 spans 15 residues. Trimming stripped 5 bases from V and 2 bases from J, with 16 bases between. Germline CDR1 reads MNHEY; CDR2 reads SMNVEV (reference sequence).

This clone was detected only a few times. The chain links TRBV6-5 to TRBJ1-1; D gene unclear. The germline V gene has CDR1 MNHEY and CDR2 SVGAGI. The CDR3 extends over 15 amino acids. Trimming left V 6 bases short and J 0 bases short, with 14 bases between. DNA of the CDR3: TGTGCCAGCAGCCCTGAGGACTCGATGAACACTGAAGCTTTCTTT. Protein: CASSPEDSMNTEAFF.

CDR3: CAWSYSGLGYGYTF. CDR3 bases: TGTGCCTGGAGTTACAGCGGGCTTGGCTATGGCTACACCTTC. This sequence joins TRBV30 and TRBJ1-2, with unresolved D. CDR3 length: 14 residues. Between the trimmed V and J ends, which lost 2 bases and 4 bases, there was a span of 14 bases. Germline CDR1 GTSNPN, CDR2 SVGIG (reference sequence).

The V and J genes are TRBV6-5 and TRBJ2-7, with 7 positions matching TRBD2. Germline-derived CDR1 and CDR2 are MNHEY and SVGAGI. V was pared by 0 bases and J by 6 bases, with 2 bases of the junction left unmatched. The CDR3 runs to 13 residues. CDR3 residues: CASSYSGGGEQYF. CDR3 sequence (DNA): TGTGCCAGCAGTTACTCGGGCGGGGGCGAGCAGTACTTC.

The chain combines TRBV6-6 with TRBJ1-5; 7 positions match TRBD1. The CDR3 spans 14 residues. CDR1 MNHNY and CDR2 SVGAGI come from the germline V gene (reference sequence). The V gene end was trimmed by 6 bases and the J gene end by 5 bases; junction bases not matched to a gene: 7. The CDR3 loop is CASRSGGADQPQHF. In nucleotides, the CDR3 is TGTGCCAGCAGATCAGGGGGTGCGGATCAGCCCCAGCATTTT.

The chain recombines TRBV4-3 with TRBJ2-1; TRBD2 agrees at 8 bases. V lost 1 base and J lost 0; bases outside the gene matches: 8. The germline gives CDR1 LGHNA, CDR2 YSLEER. This CDR3 contains 18 residues. Written as DNA, the CDR3 is TGCGCCAGCAGCCAAGCGGGGACTAGTGTCAGCTCCTACAATGAGCAGTTCTTC. This encodes CASSQAGTSVSSYNEQFF.